The text below deals with one T cell receptor (beta chain). Method: immunoSEQ multiplex PCR; TCRdb's copy keeps in-frame clones and lacks some. The table has roughly 220,000 clones, more than 70% seen once. This sample was included in a study of cytotoxic CD8 clonotypes in ibrutinib-treated CLL. The CDR3 has 14 residues. Looked up from germline, CDR1 is SNHLY and CDR2 is FYNNEI. V was shortened by 6 bases and J by 7 bases, with 16 bases between the two germline ends. The V call is TRBV2, the J call TRBJ1-5, with D possibly being TRBD1 (6 bases). The starting material was PBMCs, obtained after 12 months of ibrutinib treatment. The receptor's source is a human donor with chronic lymphocytic leukemia. The CDR3 sequence: CASRQQGSIQPQHF. CDR3 in DNA: TGTGCCAGCAGGCAACAGGGATCGATCCAGCCCCAGCATTTT.